This T cell receptor (beta chain) was found in a study of early T cells in non-severe SARS-CoV-2 infection. Background on the study: Alpha and beta chains were unpaired, from unsorted whole-blood bulk RNA.

Individual cDNA molecules received unique molecular identifiers during library preparation. TCRdb reanalysed the 5' RACE reads using MiXCR and keeps one entry per CDR3 protein. The sample has 50,000 to 65,000 distinct CDR3 sequences; around 20% are singletons. CDR3 length equals 14 residues. V was clipped by 7 bases and J by 0 bases; unmatched bases: 6. Germline CDR1 SGDLS, CDR2 YYNGEE. Concerning this clonotype: The antigen remains unidentified.

Whole-study findings and limits: In VDJdb matching, anti-spike CD8 responses were favored while private and CD4 specificities went missing.

Source: whole blood, taken at baseline. This receptor was identified in an adult who was a healthcare worker with PCR-confirmed SARS-CoV-2 infection or an uninfected control (not recorded which). The chain employs TRBV9 and TRBJ1-1; 7 positions match TRBD1. The CDR3 DNA reads as TGTGCCAGCCAGCCGGGACAGTTGAACACTGAAGCTTTCTTT. This gives the protein CASQPGQLNTEAFF.